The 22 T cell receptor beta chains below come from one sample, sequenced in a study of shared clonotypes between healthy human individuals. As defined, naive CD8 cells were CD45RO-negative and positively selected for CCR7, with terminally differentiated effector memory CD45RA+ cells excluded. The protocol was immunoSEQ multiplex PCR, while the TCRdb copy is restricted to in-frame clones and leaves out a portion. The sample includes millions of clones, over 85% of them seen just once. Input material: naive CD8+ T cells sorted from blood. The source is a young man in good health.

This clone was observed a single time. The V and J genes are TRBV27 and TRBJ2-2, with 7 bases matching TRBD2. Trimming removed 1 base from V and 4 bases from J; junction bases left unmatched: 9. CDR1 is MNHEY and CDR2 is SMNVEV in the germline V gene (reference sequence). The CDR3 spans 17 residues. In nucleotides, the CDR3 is TGTGCCAGCAGTTTATGGGGGGGATTCGACAGCACCGGGGAGCTGTTTTTT. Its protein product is CASSLWGGFDSTGELFF.

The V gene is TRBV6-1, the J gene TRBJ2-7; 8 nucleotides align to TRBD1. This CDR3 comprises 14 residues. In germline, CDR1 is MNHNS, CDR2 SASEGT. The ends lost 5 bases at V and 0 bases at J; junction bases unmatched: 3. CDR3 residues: CASSPTGGSYEQYF. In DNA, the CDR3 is TGTGCCAGCAGTCCTACAGGGGGCTCCTACGAGCAGTACTTC.

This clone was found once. CDR3 sequence (DNA): TGTGCCAGCAGTTTTTCCTGGGGACCTGTAAAGGAGACCCAGTACTTC. This gives the protein CASSFSWGPVKETQYF. This chain links TRBV27 with TRBJ2-5; D tentatively fits TRBD1 or TRBD2 (5 bases each). The CDR3 contains 16 residues. V shed 3 bases and J shed 5 bases, with 19 bases lying between them. CDR1 MNHEY and CDR2 SMNVEV come from the germline V gene (reference sequence).

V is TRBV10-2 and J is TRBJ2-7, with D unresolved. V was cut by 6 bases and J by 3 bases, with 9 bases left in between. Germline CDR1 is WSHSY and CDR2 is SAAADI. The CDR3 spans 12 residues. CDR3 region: CASSNPVYEQYF. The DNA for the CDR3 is TGCGCCAGCAGCAATCCGGTCTACGAGCAGTACTTC.

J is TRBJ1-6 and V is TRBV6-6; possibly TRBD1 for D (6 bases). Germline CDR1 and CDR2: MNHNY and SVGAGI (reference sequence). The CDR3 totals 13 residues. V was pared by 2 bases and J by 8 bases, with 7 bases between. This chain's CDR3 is CASSYEGDSPLHF. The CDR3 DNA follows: TGTGCCAGCAGTTACGAGGGGGATTCACCCCTCCACTTT.

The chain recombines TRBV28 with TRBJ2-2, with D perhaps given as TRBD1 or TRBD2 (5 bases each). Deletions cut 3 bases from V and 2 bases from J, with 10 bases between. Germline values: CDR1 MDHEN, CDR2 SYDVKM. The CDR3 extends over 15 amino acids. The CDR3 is CASSLPGDNTGELFF. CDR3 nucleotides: TGTGCCAGCAGTTTGCCCGGGGACAACACCGGGGAGCTGTTTTTT. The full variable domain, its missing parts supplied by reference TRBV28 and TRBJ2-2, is DVKVTQSSRYLVKRTGEKVFLECVQDMDHENMFWYRQDPGLGLRLIYFSYDVKMKEKGDIPEGYSVSREKKERFSLILESASTNQTSMYLCASSLPGDNTGELFFGEGSRLTVL.

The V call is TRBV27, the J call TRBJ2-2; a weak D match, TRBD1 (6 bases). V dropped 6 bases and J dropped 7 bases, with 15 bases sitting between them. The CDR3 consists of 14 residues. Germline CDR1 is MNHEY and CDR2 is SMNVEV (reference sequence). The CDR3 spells CASSQLTGIGELFF. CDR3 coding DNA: TGTGCCAGCAGCCAACTCACAGGGATCGGGGAGCTGTTTTTT.

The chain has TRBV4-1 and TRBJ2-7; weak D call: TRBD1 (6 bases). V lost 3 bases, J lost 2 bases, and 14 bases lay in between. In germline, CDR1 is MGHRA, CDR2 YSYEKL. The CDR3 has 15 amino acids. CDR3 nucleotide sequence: TGCGCCAGCAGCCACAGCCGGGACATACCCTACGAGCAGTACTTC. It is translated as CASSHSRDIPYEQYF.

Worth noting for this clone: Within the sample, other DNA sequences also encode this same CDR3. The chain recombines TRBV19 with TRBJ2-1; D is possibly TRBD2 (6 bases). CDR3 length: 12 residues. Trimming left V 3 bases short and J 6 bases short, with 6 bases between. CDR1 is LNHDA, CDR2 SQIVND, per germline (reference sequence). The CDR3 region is CASSMGGNEQFF. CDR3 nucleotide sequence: TGTGCCAGTAGTATGGGAGGCAATGAGCAGTTCTTC.

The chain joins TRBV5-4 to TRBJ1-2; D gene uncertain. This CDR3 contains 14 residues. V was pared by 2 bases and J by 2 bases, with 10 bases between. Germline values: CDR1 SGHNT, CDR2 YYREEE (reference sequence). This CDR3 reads CASSLISGNYGYTF. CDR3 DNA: TGTGCCAGCAGCTTAATTTCCGGGAACTATGGCTACACCTTC.

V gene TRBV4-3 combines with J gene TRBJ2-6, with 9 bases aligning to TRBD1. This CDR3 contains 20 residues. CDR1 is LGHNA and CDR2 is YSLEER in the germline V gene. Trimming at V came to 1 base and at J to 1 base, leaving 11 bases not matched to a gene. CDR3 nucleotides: TGCGCCAGCAGCCAAGTCTTCGTGGGACAGGGAACTTCTGGGGCCAACGTCCTGACTTTC. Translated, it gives CASSQVFVGQGTSGANVLTF.

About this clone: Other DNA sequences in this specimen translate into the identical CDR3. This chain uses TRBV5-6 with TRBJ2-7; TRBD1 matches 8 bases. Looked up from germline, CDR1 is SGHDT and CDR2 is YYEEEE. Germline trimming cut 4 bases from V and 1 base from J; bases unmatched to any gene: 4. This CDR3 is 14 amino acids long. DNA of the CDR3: TGTGCCAGCAGCCCCGGGACAGGTTCCTACGAGCAGTACTTC. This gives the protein CASSPGTGSYEQYF.

CDR3 sequence: CASSVGDAGVGTDTQYF. The DNA for the CDR3 is TGTGCCAGCAGCGTAGGTGATGCGGGAGTAGGCACAGATACGCAGTATTTT. The gene calls are TRBV9 and TRBJ2-3, with TRBD2 identical over 7 bases. The germline CDR1 and CDR2 sequences are SGDLS and YYNGEE. CDR3 length equals 17 residues. Unmatched junction bases numbered 8, after V lost 0 bases and J lost 1 base. The whole variable domain, filled in from reference TRBV9 and TRBJ2-3, reads DSGVTQTPKHLITATGQRVTLRCSPRSGDLSVYWYQQSLDQGLQFLIQYYNGEERAKGNILERFSAQQFPDLHSELNLSSLELGDSALYFCASSVGDAGVGTDTQYFGPGTRLTVL.

The CDR3 sequence is CASSEFGYEQYF. Written as DNA, the CDR3 is TGTGCCAGCAGCGAATTTGGCTACGAGCAGTACTTC. This chain connects TRBV5-6 to TRBJ2-7; D uncertain. V was shortened by 4 bases and J by 3 bases, with 8 bases between the two germline ends. There are 12 residues in the CDR3. Germline-derived CDR1 and CDR2 are SGHDT and YYEEEE.

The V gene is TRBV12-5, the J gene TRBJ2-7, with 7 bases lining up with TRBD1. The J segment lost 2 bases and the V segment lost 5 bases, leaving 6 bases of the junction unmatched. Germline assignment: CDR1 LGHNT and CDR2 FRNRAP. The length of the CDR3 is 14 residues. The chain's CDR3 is CASGTLDRAYEQYF. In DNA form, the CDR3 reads TGTGCTAGTGGTACACTAGACAGGGCCTACGAGCAGTACTTC.

The DNA for the CDR3 is TGTGCCAGCACCGCACCAGCGGGACAGGGAATCTACGAGCAGTACTTC. Protein: CASTAPAGQGIYEQYF. The chain couples TRBV7-8 to TRBJ2-7, with 9 bases aligning to TRBD1. Germline-derived CDR1 and CDR2 are SGHVS and FQNEAQ. The ends lost 7 bases at V and 3 bases at J; junction bases unmatched: 13. There are 16 residues in the CDR3.

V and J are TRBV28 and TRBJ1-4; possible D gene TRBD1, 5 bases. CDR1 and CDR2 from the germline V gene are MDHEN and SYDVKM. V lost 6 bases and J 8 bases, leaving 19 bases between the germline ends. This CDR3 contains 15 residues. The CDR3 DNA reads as TGTGCCAGCAGCTTTCTCGTGGGGGGAGGAGAAAAACTGTTTTTT. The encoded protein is CASSFLVGGGEKLFF.

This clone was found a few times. CDR3 residues: CAISEGAPQQPQHF. For the CDR3, the DNA is TGTGCCATCAGTGAGGGGGCGCCTCAACAGCCCCAGCATTTT. The chain combines TRBV10-3 with TRBJ1-5, with a weak D call TRBD1 (5 bases). The CDR3 loop spans 14 amino acids. In germline, CDR1 is ENHRY, CDR2 SYGVKD. V lost 2 bases, J lost 7 bases, and 12 bases lay in between.

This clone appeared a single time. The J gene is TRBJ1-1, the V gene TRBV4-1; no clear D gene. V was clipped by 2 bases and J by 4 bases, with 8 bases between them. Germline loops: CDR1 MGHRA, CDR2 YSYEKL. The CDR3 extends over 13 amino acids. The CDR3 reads CASSQHLATEAFF. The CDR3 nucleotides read TGCGCCAGCAGCCAACACCTCGCCACTGAAGCTTTCTTT.

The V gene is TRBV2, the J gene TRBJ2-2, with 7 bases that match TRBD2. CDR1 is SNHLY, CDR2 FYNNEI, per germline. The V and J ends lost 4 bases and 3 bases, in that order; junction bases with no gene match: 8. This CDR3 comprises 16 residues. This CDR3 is CASSGGGRVYTGELFF. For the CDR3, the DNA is TGTGCCAGCAGTGGCGGGGGTAGAGTATACACCGGGGAGCTGTTTTTT.

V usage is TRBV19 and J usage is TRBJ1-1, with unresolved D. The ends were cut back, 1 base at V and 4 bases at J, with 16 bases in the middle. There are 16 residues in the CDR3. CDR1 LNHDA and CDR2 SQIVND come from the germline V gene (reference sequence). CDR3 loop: CASSIVQVMGGTEAFF. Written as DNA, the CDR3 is TGTGCCAGTAGTATAGTCCAGGTCATGGGTGGCACTGAAGCTTTCTTT.

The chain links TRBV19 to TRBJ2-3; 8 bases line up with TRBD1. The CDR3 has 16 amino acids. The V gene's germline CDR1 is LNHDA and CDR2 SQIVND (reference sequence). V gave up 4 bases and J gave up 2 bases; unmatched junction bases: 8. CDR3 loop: CASSTQQGGFTDTQYF. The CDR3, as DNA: TGTGCCAGTAGTACCCAACAGGGGGGTTTCACAGATACGCAGTATTTT.